These T cell receptor beta chains were read from a single sample in a study of OX40 agonist ivuxolimab in advanced cancers. The repertoire was sequenced with immunoSEQ multiplex PCR; TCRdb's copy has only in-frame clones and lacks some. The table records roughly 80,000 clones, roughly 91% of them present only once. The sequencing used CD4+ or CD8+ T cells sorted from blood, collected in a trial of the OX40 agonist ivuxolimab. These receptors were collected from an adult with an advanced solid tumor such as melanoma, head and neck, liver or kidney cancer. CDR3s include the opening cysteine and the closing phenylalanine or tryptophan. The order of the fields is CDR3 DNA, CDR3 protein, clone size, J gene, V gene, D gene. A D gene is named only where the DNA matches it firmly. Part of the rows lack a size; the others show once, few, many or a class for expanded clones.

DNA: TGTGCCAGCAGCTACCGGGAACCCAAACTCCCCGGCTATGGCTACACCTTC
CDR3: CASSYREPKLPGYGYTF
size: .
J: TRBJ1-2
V: TRBV7-9
D: .

DNA: TGTGCCAGCAGCTTATCCCAACAGGGGGCTAAGGAAAAACTGTTTTTT
CDR3: CASSLSQQGAKEKLFF
size: .
J: TRBJ1-4
V: TRBV7-9
D: TRBD1

DNA: TGTGCCAGCACCAGGACAGGCTTTCGGGGAGAGACCCAGTACTTC
CDR3: CASTRTGFRGETQYF
size: .
J: TRBJ2-5
V: TRBV2
D: TRBD1

DNA: TGTGCCAGCAGCTTCCTAGCGGGGGGCTTTTTATCCTACAATGAGCAGTTCTTC
CDR3: CASSFLAGGFLSYNEQFF
size: .
J: TRBJ2-1
V: TRBV7-9
D: TRBD2

DNA: TGTGCCAGCAGCGAGGACAGCCTGAACTATGGCTACACCTTC
CDR3: CASSEDSLNYGYTF
size: .
J: TRBJ1-2
V: TRBV5-4
D: .

DNA: TGTGCCAGCAGCCCCACCGACAGGGCCACTGAAGCTTTCTTT
CDR3: CASSPTDRATEAFF
size: .
J: TRBJ1-1
V: TRBV7-8
D: TRBD1

DNA: TGTGCCAGCAGCCCAGTGAGGGGAGGAAACTACGAGCAGTACTTC
CDR3: CASSPVRGGNYEQYF
size: .
J: TRBJ2-7
V: TRBV9
D: .

DNA: TGTGCCAGCAGTCCATGGACAGAATCACCCCTCCACTTT
CDR3: CASSPWTESPLHF
size: .
J: TRBJ1-6
V: TRBV27
D: .

DNA: TGTGCCAGTAGTATCGCCTCGAACACTGAAGCTTTCTTT
CDR3: CASSIASNTEAFF
size: few
J: TRBJ1-1
V: TRBV19
D: .

DNA: TGTGCCAGCAGCTCAGCCGGGGGGATGAACACTGAAGCTTTCTTT
CDR3: CASSSAGGMNTEAFF
size: .
J: TRBJ1-1
V: TRBV11-2
D: .

DNA: TGTGCCAGCAGCTCCGGGCTGAAGGGGGGGAATGAGCAGTTCTTC
CDR3: CASSSGLKGGNEQFF
size: .
J: TRBJ2-1
V: TRBV7-9
D: .

DNA: TGTGCCAGCAGTTATGAGAGTAGCAACACCGGGGAGCTGTTTTTT
CDR3: CASSYESSNTGELFF
size: once
J: TRBJ2-2
V: TRBV6-6
D: .

DNA: TGCAGCGTTGACCGGGGAAGCCTCGCCTACAATGAGCAGTTCTTC
CDR3: CSVDRGSLAYNEQFF
size: .
J: TRBJ2-1
V: TRBV29-1
D: .

DNA: TGTGCCAGCAGCTTCCTAGACGGCGACGAGCAGTACTTC
CDR3: CASSFLDGDEQYF
size: .
J: TRBJ2-7
V: TRBV11-3
D: .

DNA: TGTGCCAGCAGCCAAGAGGGGGGAGGCGGCTATGGCTACACCTTC
CDR3: CASSQEGGGGYGYTF
size: .
J: TRBJ1-2
V: TRBV4-2
D: .

DNA: TGTGCCAGCAGTGTCTTGGGTAGACTCGACGAGCAGTACTTC
CDR3: CASSVLGRLDEQYF
size: .
J: TRBJ2-7
V: TRBV27
D: .

DNA: TGTGCCAGCAGTGCCCTACCTAGCGCAACCTACGAGCAGTACTTC
CDR3: CASSALPSATYEQYF
size: .
J: TRBJ2-7
V: TRBV6-1
D: .

DNA: TGTGCCAGCAGCTTAGAGGGGGGATCCACAGATACGCAGTATTTT
CDR3: CASSLEGGSTDTQYF
size: .
J: TRBJ2-3
V: TRBV13
D: .

DNA: TGTGCCAGCAGCGAGTCCCGACTGGAAATTAGCACAGATACGCAGTATTTT
CDR3: CASSESRLEISTDTQYF
size: .
J: TRBJ2-3
V: TRBV9
D: .

DNA: TGTGCCAGCAGCTGGGGGACTAGCGGACCCTACGAGCAGTACTTC
CDR3: CASSWGTSGPYEQYF
size: .
J: TRBJ2-7
V: TRBV5-4
D: TRBD2

DNA: TGTGCCAGCTCACCCGGCCATGTTAGCGGTACAGATACGCAGTATTTT
CDR3: CASSPGHVSGTDTQYF
size: .
J: TRBJ2-3
V: TRBV18
D: .

DNA: TGCAGCGTTGAAGAGGTTAGCCCGACAAGCGGGGCCCCCTACGAGCAGTACTTC
CDR3: CSVEEVSPTSGAPYEQYF
size: .
J: TRBJ2-7
V: TRBV29-1
D: TRBD2

DNA: TGTGCCAGCAGCTTAGGGGGGCCTGAAGCTTTCTTT
CDR3: CASSLGGPEAFF
size: .
J: TRBJ1-1
V: TRBV7-2
D: .

DNA: TGTGCCAGCAGATGGGGGAGGGGGGACGAGCAGTACTTC
CDR3: CASRWGRGDEQYF
size: .
J: TRBJ2-7
V: TRBV2
D: .

DNA: TGCAGCGTTGTCAGGGGCACCGGGGAGCTGTTTTTT
CDR3: CSVVRGTGELFF
size: .
J: TRBJ2-2
V: TRBV29-1
D: .

DNA: TGCGCCAGCAGCTTGGCACCCAGCCTCAACACTGAAGCTTTCTTT
CDR3: CASSLAPSLNTEAFF
size: .
J: TRBJ1-1
V: TRBV5-1
D: .

DNA: TGTGCCAGCAGTCCTTTCCTAGCGGGAGGGCTCAATGAGCAGTTCTTC
CDR3: CASSPFLAGGLNEQFF
size: .
J: TRBJ2-1
V: TRBV6-6
D: TRBD2

DNA: TGCGCCAGCAGTCCAGATCAACAGGGGGTCTACGAGCAGTACTTC
CDR3: CASSPDQQGVYEQYF
size: .
J: TRBJ2-7
V: TRBV4-3
D: TRBD1

DNA: TGTGCCAGCAGCTTAAGGGTTTCGGGGACTGAAGCTTTCTTT
CDR3: CASSLRVSGTEAFF
size: .
J: TRBJ1-1
V: TRBV7-2
D: .

DNA: TGTGCCAGTAGTATCACCGCAGGGTATAGAGAGACCCAGTACTTC
CDR3: CASSITAGYRETQYF
size: .
J: TRBJ2-5
V: TRBV19
D: .

DNA: TGTGCCAGAAGCTACCCGAGGGTCCTTTGCAACCATGGCTACACCTTC
CDR3: CARSYPRVLCNHGYTF
size: .
J: TRBJ1-2
V: TRBV5-3
D: .

DNA: TGTGCCAGCAGCCAAGAAGTAAACAGCGCCTACGAGCAGTACTTC
CDR3: CASSQEVNSAYEQYF
size: .
J: TRBJ2-7
V: TRBV4-2
D: .

DNA: TGTGCCAGCAGTCTGATAGGTCTAACGGGAGTCGAGCAGTACTTC
CDR3: CASSLIGLTGVEQYF
size: .
J: TRBJ2-7
V: TRBV27
D: .

DNA: TGCGCCAGCAGCCAGGGTTGGAACACCGGGGAGCTGTTTTTT
CDR3: CASSQGWNTGELFF
size: .
J: TRBJ2-2
V: TRBV4-3
D: .

DNA: TGCGCCAGCAGCTTAATGGACGGCAGGAGCTCCTACGAGCAGTACTTC
CDR3: CASSLMDGRSSYEQYF
size: .
J: TRBJ2-7
V: TRBV5-1
D: .

DNA: TGTGCCAGCAGCTTTATCACTGGGAATTCACCCCTCCACTTT
CDR3: CASSFITGNSPLHF
size: .
J: TRBJ1-6
V: TRBV5-6
D: .

DNA: TGTGCCAGCAGCTTATTTTCTCCAGGGGAGAGGGTGAAGGAGGCGGAGCTGTTTTTT
CDR3: CASSLFSPGERVKEAELFF
size: .
J: TRBJ2-2
V: TRBV7-8
D: .

DNA: TGTGCCAGCAGCGTAGTAGGACTTGTCGGGGACACCATATATTTT
CDR3: CASSVVGLVGDTIYF
size: .
J: TRBJ1-3
V: TRBV9
D: .

DNA: TGTGCCAGCAGCAAAGTCGGACAGGCGAACACTGAAGCTTTCTTT
CDR3: CASSKVGQANTEAFF
size: .
J: TRBJ1-1
V: TRBV21-1
D: .

DNA: TGCGCCAGCAGCCAAGGTTGGCCTAGCGGGAGGGTGGATACGCAGTATTTT
CDR3: CASSQGWPSGRVDTQYF
size: .
J: TRBJ2-3
V: TRBV4-1
D: TRBD2

DNA: TGTGCCAGCAGCGACGGCGAGAGTGAAACGAACACCGGGGAGCTGTTTTTT
CDR3: CASSDGESETNTGELFF
size: .
J: TRBJ2-2
V: TRBV7-3
D: .

DNA: TGTGCCAGCAGCCCGAACCCCGGGACAGGGTCCAATGAGCAGTTCTTC
CDR3: CASSPNPGTGSNEQFF
size: .
J: TRBJ2-1
V: TRBV7-6
D: TRBD1

DNA: TGTGCCAGCAGCCCGATTCGTCTAGTTTCCACAGATACGCAGTATTTT
CDR3: CASSPIRLVSTDTQYF
size: few
J: TRBJ2-3
V: TRBV28
D: .

DNA: TGTGCCAGCAGCTTAACGTTAACGGGAGGCGGGGAGCTGTTTTTT
CDR3: CASSLTLTGGGELFF
size: .
J: TRBJ2-2
V: TRBV7-3
D: TRBD2

DNA: TGTGCCAGCAGCTTAGAACTAGCGGGGATCGAGCAGTACTTC
CDR3: CASSLELAGIEQYF
size: .
J: TRBJ2-7
V: TRBV7-8
D: TRBD2

DNA: TGCGCCAGCAGCCTGATAGCGGGGCCCTCTTACGAGCAGTACTTC
CDR3: CASSLIAGPSYEQYF
size: .
J: TRBJ2-7
V: TRBV5-1
D: TRBD2

DNA: TGTGCCAGCAGCCAAGATCTCGGGACAACCTACGAGCAGTACTTC
CDR3: CASSQDLGTTYEQYF
size: .
J: TRBJ2-7
V: TRBV4-2
D: .

DNA: TGTGCCAGCAGTTTTACAGGGAACTATGGCTACACCTTC
CDR3: CASSFTGNYGYTF
size: medium-sized
J: TRBJ1-2
V: TRBV6-6
D: .

DNA: TGTGCCAGCAGTTTCGGGGGGGAAGCTTTCTTT
CDR3: CASSFGGEAFF
size: .
J: TRBJ1-1
V: TRBV6-5
D: .

DNA: TGTGCCAGCAGTTCGGCAGGGCACTATGGCTACACCTTC
CDR3: CASSSAGHYGYTF
size: .
J: TRBJ1-2
V: TRBV27
D: .